These T cell receptor beta chains were read from a single sample in a study of STAT5B mutations in CD4+ large granular lymphocyte leukemia. Method: immunoSEQ multiplex PCR; TCRdb's copy keeps in-frame clones and lacks some. The table lists 20,000 to 25,000 clones, around 75% of them singletons, with less than 5% in the top ten. The sample comprised CD4+ T cells from blood buffy coats. The receptors originated from a human donor in good health. Each CDR3 is given with its conserved first and last residue. The D gene is left open where the match is weak. Size tells how often a clone was seen (once, few, many) or the class of an expanded clone, and some rows leave it out.

cdr3_aa	cdr3_nt	d_call	cdr3_length	clone_size	v_call	j_call
CASSLVIPGFRQYF	TGTGCCAGCAGCTTGGTTATTCCCGGCTTTAGGCAGTATTTT	NA	14	NA	TRBV5-5	TRBJ2-3
CASSYGRAWETQYF	TGTGCCAGCAGCTACGGGAGGGCCTGGGAGACCCAGTACTTC	TRBD2	14	NA	TRBV7-6	TRBJ2-5
CASSANGGLGEQFF	TGCGCCAGCAGTGCGAACGGAGGCTTAGGTGAGCAGTTCTTC	NA	14	NA	TRBV10-2	TRBJ2-1
CASSPSGTDTQYF	TGTGCCAGCAGTCCCTCGGGCACAGATACGCAGTATTTT	NA	13	NA	TRBV6-4	TRBJ2-3
CASSQGQTDTQYF	TGTGCCAGCAGCCAGGGCCAGACAGATACGCAGTATTTT	NA	13	NA	TRBV4-2	TRBJ2-3
CASSLDFLSTDTQYF	TGTGCCAGCAGCTTGGACTTCCTTTCCACAGATACGCAGTATTTT	NA	15	NA	TRBV11-3	TRBJ2-3
CASRAQGANYGYTF	TGTGCCAGCAGGGCACAGGGGGCTAACTATGGCTACACCTTC	TRBD1	14	NA	TRBV2	TRBJ1-2
CASSLDNLGGYTF	TGTGCCAGCAGCTTGGACAATCTAGGTGGCTACACCTTC	NA	13	NA	TRBV5-4	TRBJ1-2
CASSQEDRGRGYGTDTQYF	TGCGCCAGCAGTCAAGAAGACAGGGGGCGAGGTTATGGCACAGATACGCAGTATTTT	TRBD1	19	NA	TRBV23-1	TRBJ2-3
CAISDVMIGGTDTQYF	TGTGCCATCAGTGATGTAATGATAGGAGGCACAGATACGCAGTATTTT	NA	16	NA	TRBV10-3	TRBJ2-3
CASGGSPYEQYF	TGTGCCTCTGGAGGCAGTCCCTACGAGCAGTACTTC	NA	12	NA	TRBV30	TRBJ2-7
CASSLGQGRSPLHF	TGTGCCAGCAGCTTAGGACAGGGCCGTTCACCCCTCCACTTT	TRBD1	14	NA	TRBV7-2	TRBJ1-6
CASRRVSGKSYNEQFF	TGTGCCAGCAGGCGGGTTTCAGGGAAATCCTACAATGAGCAGTTCTTC	NA	16	NA	TRBV7-9	TRBJ2-1
CASSGLFTNEKLFF	TGTGCCAGCAGTGGACTATTTACTAATGAAAAACTGTTTTTT	NA	14	NA	TRBV28	TRBJ1-4
CASSRSSGQTNTGELFF	TGTGCCAGCAGCCGCTCGTCGGGACAGACGAACACCGGGGAGCTGTTTTTT	TRBD1	17	once	TRBV9	TRBJ2-2
CASSLDRGFTEKLFF	TGTGCCAGCAGCTTAGACCGGGGTTTTACTGAAAAACTGTTTTTT	NA	15	few	TRBV5-4	TRBJ1-4
CASSHRQGPNEKLFF	TGCGCCAGCAGCCATCGACAGGGTCCTAATGAAAAACTGTTTTTT	TRBD1	15	NA	TRBV5-1	TRBJ1-4
CASKTGQEQYF	TGCGCCAGCAAGACGGGCCAAGAGCAGTACTTC	NA	11	few	TRBV5-1	TRBJ2-7
CASSQDRGRAGELFF	TGTGCCAGCAGCCAAGATCGGGGCCGGGCCGGGGAGCTGTTTTTT	NA	15	NA	TRBV14	TRBJ2-2
CASSLELQETQYF	TGTGCCAGCAGTCTCGAGCTCCAAGAGACCCAGTACTTC	NA	13	NA	TRBV7-2	TRBJ2-5
CASRGYYEQYF	TGTGCCAGTCGGGGCTACTACGAGCAGTACTTC	NA	11	NA	TRBV7-2	TRBJ2-7
CASSERGYYGYTF	TGTGCCAGCAGTGAAAGGGGCTACTATGGCTACACCTTC	NA	13	NA	TRBV2	TRBJ1-2
CASSSRQGATGNTIYF	TGTGCCAGCAGCTCCAGACAGGGAGCTACTGGAAACACCATATATTTT	TRBD1	16	NA	TRBV7-9	TRBJ1-3
CASSETGIGIYGYTF	TGTGCCAGCAGTGAAACAGGAATAGGTATCTATGGCTACACCTTC	NA	15	NA	TRBV2	TRBJ1-2
CASSLTYGGARELFF	TGTGCCAGCAGCTTGACGTATGGGGGGGCACGGGAGCTGTTTTTT	NA	15	NA	TRBV7-6	TRBJ2-2
CASSPIDNRYGYTF	TGTGCCAGCAGCCCTATCGACAATCGCTATGGCTACACCTTC	NA	14	NA	TRBV11-2	TRBJ1-2
CASTLYRDPYEQYF	TGTGCCAGCACCCTCTACAGGGACCCCTACGAGCAGTACTTC	NA	14	NA	TRBV2	TRBJ2-7
CASSSDGYEQYF	TGTGCCAGCAGCTCGGACGGTTACGAGCAGTACTTC	NA	12	NA	TRBV5-4	TRBJ2-7
CAWSPPYNSPLHF	TGTGCCTGGAGTCCCCCGTATAATTCACCCCTCCACTTT	NA	13	NA	TRBV30	TRBJ1-6
CASSPRLAGVPGELFF	TGTGCCAGCAGCCCCAGGCTAGCGGGAGTCCCCGGGGAGCTGTTTTTT	TRBD2	16	once	TRBV5-4	TRBJ2-2
CASSLGQPSSNQPQHF	TGTGCCAGCAGCTTAGGACAGCCGAGTTCAAATCAGCCCCAGCATTTT	NA	16	NA	TRBV5-8	TRBJ1-5
CASNTVSNTGELFF	TGTGCCTCCAACACTGTTTCGAACACCGGGGAGCTGTTTTTT	NA	14	NA	TRBV11-3	TRBJ2-2
CASSQQDRGVSTDTQYF	TGCGCCAGCAGTCAACAGGACAGGGGAGTGTCCACAGATACGCAGTATTTT	TRBD1	17	NA	TRBV23-1	TRBJ2-3
CATRSGGSYGYTF	TGTGCCACCCGAAGCGGGGGTTCTTATGGCTACACCTTC	NA	13	NA	TRBV6-6	TRBJ1-2
CASSLAGLEKETQYF	TGTGCCAGCAGCTTAGCGGGACTAGAAAAAGAGACCCAGTACTTC	TRBD2	15	NA	TRBV5-5	TRBJ2-5